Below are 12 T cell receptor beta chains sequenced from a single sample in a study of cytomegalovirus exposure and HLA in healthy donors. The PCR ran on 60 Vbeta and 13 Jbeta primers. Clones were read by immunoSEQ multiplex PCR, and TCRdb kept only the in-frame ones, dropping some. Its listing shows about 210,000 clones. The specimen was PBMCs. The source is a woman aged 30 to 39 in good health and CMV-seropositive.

The CDR3 sequence is CASSPEGANTGELFF. The CDR3 DNA is TGTGCCAGCAGCCCCGAGGGGGCCAACACCGGGGAGCTGTTTTTT. This chain connects TRBV5-4 to TRBJ2-2, with 7 bases lining up with TRBD1. CDR1 and CDR2 (germline): SGHNT, YYREEE (reference sequence). This CDR3 contains 15 residues. The junction had 5 bases not matched to a gene; V was cut back by 4 bases and J by 2 bases.

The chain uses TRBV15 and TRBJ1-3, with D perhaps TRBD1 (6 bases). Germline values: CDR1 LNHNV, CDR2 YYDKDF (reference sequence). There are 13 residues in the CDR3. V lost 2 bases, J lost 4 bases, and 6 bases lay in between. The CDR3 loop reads CATSRQGGNTIYF. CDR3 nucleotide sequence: TGTGCCACCAGCAGACAGGGGGGAAACACCATATATTTT.

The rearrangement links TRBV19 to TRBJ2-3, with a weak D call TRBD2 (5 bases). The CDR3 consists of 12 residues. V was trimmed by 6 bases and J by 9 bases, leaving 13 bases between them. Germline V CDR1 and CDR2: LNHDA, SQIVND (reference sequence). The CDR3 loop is CASREEPRTQYF. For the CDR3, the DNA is TGTGCCAGTAGGGAGGAGCCCCGCACGCAGTATTTT.

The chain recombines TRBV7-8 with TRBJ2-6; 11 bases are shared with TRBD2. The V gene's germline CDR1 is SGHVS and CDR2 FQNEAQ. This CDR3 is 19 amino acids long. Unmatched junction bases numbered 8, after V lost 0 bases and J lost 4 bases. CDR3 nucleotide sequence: TGTGCCAGCAGCTTAGCCACTACTAGCGGGAGTATCGGGGCCAACGTCCTGACTTTC. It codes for CASSLATTSGSIGANVLTF. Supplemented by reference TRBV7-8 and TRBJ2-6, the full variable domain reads GAGVSQSPRYKVAKRGQDVALRCDPISGHVSLFWYQQALGQGPEFLTYFQNEAQLDKSGLPSDRFFAERPEGSVSTLKIQRTQQEDSAVYLCASSLATTSGSIGANVLTFGAGSRLTVL.

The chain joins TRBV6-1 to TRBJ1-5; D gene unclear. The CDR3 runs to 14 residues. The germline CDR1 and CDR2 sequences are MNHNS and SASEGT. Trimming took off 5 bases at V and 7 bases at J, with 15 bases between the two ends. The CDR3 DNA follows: TGTGCCAGCAGTCCCCGAGCGTCCGGGCAGCCCCAGCATTTT. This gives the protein CASSPRASGQPQHF.

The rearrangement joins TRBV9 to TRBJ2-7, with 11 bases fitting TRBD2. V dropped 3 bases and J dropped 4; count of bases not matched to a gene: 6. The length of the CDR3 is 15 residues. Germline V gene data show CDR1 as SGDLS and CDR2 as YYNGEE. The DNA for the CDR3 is TGTGCCAGCAGCGAGCAGGGACTAGCGGCTTACGAGCAGTACTTC. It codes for CASSEQGLAAYEQYF.

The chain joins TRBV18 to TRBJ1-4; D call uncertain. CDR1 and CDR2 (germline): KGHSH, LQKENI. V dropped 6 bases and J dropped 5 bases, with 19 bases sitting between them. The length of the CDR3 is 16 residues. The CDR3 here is CASSPMVAATNEKLFF. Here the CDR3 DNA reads TGTGCCAGCTCCCCTATGGTGGCGGCGACCAATGAAAAACTGTTTTTT.

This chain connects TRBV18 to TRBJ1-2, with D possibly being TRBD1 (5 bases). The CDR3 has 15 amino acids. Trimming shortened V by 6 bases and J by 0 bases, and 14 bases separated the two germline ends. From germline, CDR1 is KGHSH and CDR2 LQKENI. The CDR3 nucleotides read TGTGCCAGCTCTCCTGACAGCCTGGCTAACTATGGCTACACCTTC. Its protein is CASSPDSLANYGYTF.

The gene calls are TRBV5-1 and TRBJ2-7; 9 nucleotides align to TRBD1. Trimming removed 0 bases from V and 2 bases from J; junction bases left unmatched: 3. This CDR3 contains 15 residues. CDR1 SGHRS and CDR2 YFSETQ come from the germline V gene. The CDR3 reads CASSLEQGATYEQYF. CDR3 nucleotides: TGCGCCAGCAGCTTGGAACAGGGGGCGACCTACGAGCAGTACTTC.

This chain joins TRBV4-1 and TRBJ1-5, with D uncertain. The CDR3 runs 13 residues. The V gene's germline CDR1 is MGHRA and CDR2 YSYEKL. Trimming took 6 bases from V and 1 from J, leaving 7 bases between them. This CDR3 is CASSWASNQPQHF. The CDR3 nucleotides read TGCGCCAGCAGTTGGGCCAGCAATCAGCCCCAGCATTTT.

The chain's CDR3 is CASVIHLGVYGYTF. The DNA of the CDR3 is TGTGCCAGCGTAATACATCTAGGGGTGTATGGCTACACCTTC. The chain uses TRBV6-6 and TRBJ1-2, with D tentatively TRBD1 (5 bases). Trimming removed 8 bases from V and 5 bases from J, with 18 bases in between. Germline assignment: CDR1 MNHNY and CDR2 SVGAGI (reference sequence). The CDR3 spans 14 residues.

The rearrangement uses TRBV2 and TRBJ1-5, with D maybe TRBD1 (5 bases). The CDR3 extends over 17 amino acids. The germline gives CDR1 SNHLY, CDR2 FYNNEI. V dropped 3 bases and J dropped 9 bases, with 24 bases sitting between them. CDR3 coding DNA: TGTGCCAGCAGTGAGGAACAGGCCAATGTGTCGTTTGGGCCCCAGCATTTT. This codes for CASSEEQANVSFGPQHF.